This T cell receptor (beta chain) was identified during a study of T cell responses to AZD1222 COVID-19 vaccine. The data were produced by immunoSEQ multiplex PCR, yet TCRdb's version contains in-frame clones alone and is incomplete. This table holds 90,000 to 110,000 clones, roughly 82% found once. This clone was seen a few times. Germline loops: CDR1 SGHTA, CDR2 FQGNSA. The CDR3 loop spans 15 amino acids. Trimming cost V 4 bases and J 4 bases; bases outside gene matches: 7. The chain uses TRBV7-2 and TRBJ1-3, with 7 bases matching TRBD1. Sample: peripheral blood, taken on day 0 of AZD1222 vaccination. This sequence originates from an adult in good health. CDR3 DNA sequence: TGTGCCAGCAGCTCCTACAGGGGATCAGGAAACACCATATATTTT. Amino acid sequence: CASSSYRGSGNTIYF.